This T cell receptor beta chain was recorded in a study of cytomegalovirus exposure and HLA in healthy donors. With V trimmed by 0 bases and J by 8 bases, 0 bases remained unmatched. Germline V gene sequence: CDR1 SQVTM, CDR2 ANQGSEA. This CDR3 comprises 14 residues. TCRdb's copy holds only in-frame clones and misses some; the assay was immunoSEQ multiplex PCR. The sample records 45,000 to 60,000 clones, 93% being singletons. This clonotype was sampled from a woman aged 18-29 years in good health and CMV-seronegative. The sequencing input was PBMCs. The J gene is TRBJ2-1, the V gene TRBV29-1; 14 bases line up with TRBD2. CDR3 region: CSVEEGLAGDEQFF. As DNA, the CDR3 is TGCAGCGTTGAAGAGGGACTAGCGGGAGATGAGCAGTTCTTC.